The rows below give T cell receptor beta chains drawn from one sample of a study of T cell repertoires in cytomegalovirus infection. MiXCR was run by TCRdb on the reads, yielding one entry per CDR3 protein. The sample holds around 450,000 distinct CDR3 sequences, 10% to 12% seen once. Sequencing was done on a sample of PBMCs. Receptor source: a human donor in good health (CMV status not recorded). Some clones in this sample may be carry-over from other donors' samples. Each CDR3 is given with its conserved first and last residue. A D gene is named only where the DNA matches it firmly. The listing skips clone size in some rows; elsewhere it reads once, few, many or a size class.

clone_size,d_call,j_call,v_call,cdr3_length,cdr3_nt,cdr3_aa
many,.,TRBJ2-5,TRBV7-6,15,TGTGCCAGCAGCTTATTGGGCCGCGAAACCGGGACCCAGTACTTC,CASSLLGRETGTQYF
.,.,TRBJ2-5,TRBV7-9,15,TGTGCCAGCAGCTCCGCAGGGGTGCGTCAAGAGACCCAGTACTTC,CASSSAGVRQETQYF
many,TRBD1,TRBJ2-7,TRBV7-3,13,TGTGCCAGCAGCCTTGGGACAGCGGACGAGCAGTACTTC,CASSLGTADEQYF
many,.,TRBJ1-2,TRBV6-1,14,TGTGCCAGCAGTGATGGGGGGACACTCTATGGCTACACCTTC,CASSDGGTLYGYTF
many,TRBD1,TRBJ1-5,TRBV28,17,TGTGCCAGCAGTTCGGACAGGGGGCGGTGGAGCAATCAGCCCCAGCATTTT,CASSSDRGRWSNQPQHF
many,.,TRBJ1-2,TRBV12-3/TRBV12-4,12,TGTGCCAGCCTGGGGGCGCGTTATGGCTACACCTTC,CASLGARYGYTF
.,TRBD2,TRBJ2-1,TRBV2,15,TGTGCCAGCAGTTCTTTGGTAGCGGGGGGGGATGGGCAGTTCTTC,CASSSLVAGGDGQFF
many,TRBD1,TRBJ1-2,TRBV28,14,TGTGCCAGCAGATCGGGACAGAAGTTCTATGGCTACACCTTC,CASRSGQKFYGYTF
few,.,TRBJ2-7,TRBV20-1,13,TGCAGTGCTAGGATGGCGACCCACCGCGAGCAGTACTTC,CSARMATHREQYF
many,TRBD1,TRBJ1-2,TRBV6-5,15,TGTGCCAGCAGTTACTCCGGAGGGGGCGGTGGTGGCTACACCTTC,CASSYSGGGGGGYTF
many,.,TRBJ1-3,TRBV28,15,TGTGCCAGCAACTCTTTTGGACTCTCTGGAAACACCATATATTTT,CASNSFGLSGNTIYF
.,TRBD1,TRBJ1-2,TRBV7-3,14,TGTGCCAGCAGGTTCTGGGGACAGCCTTATGGCTACACCTTC,CASRFWGQPYGYTF
few,TRBD1,TRBJ1-5,TRBV11-2,16,TGTGCCAGCAGCACCGGGACAGGGGGCGGCAATCAGCCCCAGCATTTT,CASSTGTGGGNQPQHF
.,.,TRBJ2-1,TRBV12-3/TRBV12-4,13,TGTGCCAGCAGCCAGACGGGCTACAATGAGCAGTTCTTC,CASSQTGYNEQFF
few,.,TRBJ1-2,TRBV9,15,TGTGCCAGCAGCCCGAGTGGGCCCGAGCCTTATGGCTACACCTTC,CASSPSGPEPYGYTF
few,.,TRBJ2-7,TRBV6-1,15,TGTGCCAGCAGTGAAGGGGGACTTGAGGTCTACGAGCAGTACTTC,CASSEGGLEVYEQYF
many,TRBD2,TRBJ2-5,TRBV27,15,TGTGCCAGCAGTTTATCCCCGGGACTAGCGGAGACCCAGTACTTC,CASSLSPGLAETQYF
few,TRBD1,TRBJ2-7,TRBV2,13,TGTGCCAGCAGAAGGACAGGGTTCTACGAGCAGTACTTC,CASRRTGFYEQYF
many,.,TRBJ2-3,TRBV12-3/TRBV12-4,18,TGTGCCAGCACCCCCTTTCCGGGGGACTTATCTAGCACAGATACGCAGTATTTT,CASTPFPGDLSSTDTQYF
.,TRBD2,TRBJ2-3,TRBV27,15,TGTGCCAGCAGTTCTGCGGGAGGTTACACAGATACGCAGTATTTT,CASSSAGGYTDTQYF
many,.,TRBJ1-2,TRBV2,12,TGTGCCAGCAGTGGCGGGGACTATGGCTACACCTTC,CASSGGDYGYTF
.,TRBD2,TRBJ2-3,TRBV20-1,13,TGCAATGCTCTAGCGGGGGGGCCGGATACGCAGTATTTT,CNALAGGPDTQYF
few,TRBD2,TRBJ2-1,TRBV20-1,16,TGCAGTGCTTCCGAGGGACTAGCGGGGGGACCCCGGGAGCAGTTCTTC,CSASEGLAGGPREQFF
many,TRBD1,TRBJ2-3,TRBV11-3,14,TGTGCCAGCAGCTCGGGACAGGCGACAGATACGCAGTATTTT,CASSSGQATDTQYF
many,.,TRBJ2-3,TRBV7-3,14,TGTGCCAGCAGCCTCCAGTCAGCGGGCGATACGCAGTATTTT,CASSLQSAGDTQYF
many,.,TRBJ1-1,TRBV19,13,TGTGCCAGTAGTATAGATGGGTCCACTGAAGCTTTCTTT,CASSIDGSTEAFF
many,TRBD2,TRBJ2-7,TRBV5-1,17,TGCGCCAGCAGCTTGGCTTCGGGACTAGCGGGAGTCTACGAGCAGTACTTC,CASSLASGLAGVYEQYF
many,TRBD1,TRBJ2-4,TRBV18,17,TGTGCCAGCTCACCCACGACAGGGGGGAGAGCCAAAAACATTCAGTACTTC,CASSPTTGGRAKNIQYF
.,.,TRBJ1-5,TRBV3-1,13,TGTGCCAGCAGTCCCCTCAGGAATCAGCCCCAGCATTTT,CASSPLRNQPQHF
many,TRBD1,TRBJ1-2,TRBV24-1,14,TGTGCCACCAGTGACGGCGACAGGGGCTATGGCTACACCTTC,CATSDGDRGYGYTF
many,.,TRBJ2-5,TRBV6-1,13,TGTGCCAGCAGGCGGACACTTCAAGAGACCCAGTACTTC,CASRRTLQETQYF
few,TRBD1,TRBJ1-1,TRBV9,17,TGTGCCAGCAGCGTAGGCCCAGGGGGGACAGCGAACACTGAAGCTTTCTTT,CASSVGPGGTANTEAFF
.,TRBD2,TRBJ2-2,TRBV19,17,TGTGCCAGTAGTATTCGGACTAGCGGGACTACCACCGGGGAGCTGTTTTTT,CASSIRTSGTTTGELFF
few,.,TRBJ2-5,TRBV6-1,13,TGTGCCAGCAGTGGTGGGGCGCGGGAGACCCAGTACTTC,CASSGGARETQYF
many,.,TRBJ1-2,TRBV13,15,TGTGCCAGCAGCTTAGGCCGCGGGGGCCCAGAAGGCTACACCTTC,CASSLGRGGPEGYTF
many,.,TRBJ2-5,TRBV4-2,17,TGTGCCAGCAGCCAAGGGGGGGGGCGCAGGCCAGAAGAGACCCAGTACTTC,CASSQGGGRRPEETQYF
many,.,TRBJ1-5,TRBV7-6,16,TGTGCCAGCAGCTCGAGCAGGGCAGAACCCAATCAGCCCCAGCATTTT,CASSSSRAEPNQPQHF
many,.,TRBJ1-5,TRBV6-2/TRBV6-3,13,TGTGCCAGCAGTTATTGGGCAAATCAGCCCCAGCATTTT,CASSYWANQPQHF
many,TRBD1,TRBJ2-3,TRBV19,15,TGTGCCAGTAGTTCTACCGGGACAGATCTCATTACGCAGTATTTT,CASSSTGTDLITQYF
many,.,TRBJ2-1,TRBV24-1,14,TGTGCCACCAGTGCCGTCAGGGGAGACAATGAGCAGTTCTTC,CATSAVRGDNEQFF
many,TRBD2,TRBJ2-1,TRBV6-5,15,TGTGCCAGCAGTTACCCGTCTAGCGGGGGGGATGAGCAGTTCTTC,CASSYPSSGGDEQFF
.,TRBD2,TRBJ2-1,TRBV9,14,TGTGCCAGCAGCGCAAGCGGGGCCTACAATGAGCAGTTCTTC,CASSASGAYNEQFF